Following are 30 T cell receptor beta chains from one sample sequenced in a study of human T cells and chemical hapten exposure. TCRdb called the RACE reads again in MiXCR, with one record for every CDR3 protein. This table has tens of thousands of distinct CDR3 sequences, 8% to 11% appearing once. Time point given: pre-sensitization, week 0. Treatment indicated: therapeutic diphenylcyclopropenone sensitization with weekly scalp DPC. The sample here was whole blood, taken in connection with sensitization to the hapten diphenylcyclopropenone (DPC). The receptor source for this set is a man in his thirties or forties with alopecia areata. Some clones in this sample may be carry-over from other donors' samples.

This clonotype came up many times. This chain links TRBV10-2 with TRBJ2-1; D may be TRBD2 (6 bases). Germline values: CDR1 WSHSY, CDR2 SAAADI. This CDR3 has 11 residues. The germline V and J ends were trimmed by 8 bases and 15 bases, with 17 bases remaining between them. The CDR3 reads CASPGQTRRFF. The CDR3 DNA follows: TGCGCCAGCCCCGGCCAGACTAGAAGGTTCTTC.

This sequence joins TRBV29-1 and TRBJ1-1; 7 nucleotides agree with TRBD1. The trim removed 8 bases at V and 6 bases at J, leaving 3 bases unmatched. CDR1 is SQVTM and CDR2 is ANQGSEA in the germline V gene. The CDR3 has 10 residues. In DNA form, the CDR3 reads TGCAGCTCAGGACAGGCTGAAGCTTTCTTT. This sequence encodes CSSGQAEAFF.

This clonotype was seen ten or more times. The CDR3 DNA reads TGCGCCACGACAGGGAAAAATGAAAAACTGTTTTTT. It is translated as CATTGKNEKLFF. The chain combines TRBV5-1 with TRBJ1-4, with 7 bases identical to TRBD1. V dropped 9 bases and J dropped 5; count of bases not matched to a gene: 4. Germline V gene sequence: CDR1 SGHRS, CDR2 YFSETQ. The CDR3 loop spans 12 amino acids.

The V gene is TRBV7-3, the J gene TRBJ2-1; 7 bases are shared with TRBD2. The CDR3 extends over 17 amino acids. Germline V lookup: CDR1 SGHTA, CDR2 FQGTGA. The V and J ends lost 1 base and 5 bases, in that order; junction bases with no gene match: 11. CDR3 in amino acids: CASSLNRDSSGDNEQFF. The DNA of the CDR3 is TGTGCCAGCAGCTTAAATAGGGACTCTAGCGGTGACAATGAGCAGTTCTTC.

The chain has TRBV24-1 and TRBJ2-1; TRBD2 agrees at 10 bases. Germline V gene sequence: CDR1 KGHDR, CDR2 SFDVKD. V lost 9 bases and J lost 7; bases outside the gene matches: 5. CDR3 length: 13 amino acids. CDR3 region: CATARTSGNEQFF. For the CDR3, the DNA is TGTGCCACCGCGCGGACTAGCGGAAATGAGCAGTTCTTC.

This clonotype was recorded a few times. The J gene is TRBJ2-2, the V gene TRBV12-3 or TRBV12-4; D is uncertain. This CDR3 is 12 amino acids long. Trimming stripped 3 bases from V and 5 bases from J, with 4 bases between. In DNA, the CDR3 is TGTGCCAGCAGTTTTGAGACCGGGGAGCTGTTTTTT. Amino acid sequence: CASSFETGELFF.

This clonotype was observed many times. CDR3 nucleotide sequence: TGCGCCAGCAGTGAGTCGAGGCGACAGGCTAACTATGGCTACACCTTC. This gives the protein CASSESRRQANYGYTF. The chain couples TRBV10-2 to TRBJ1-2; D may be TRBD1 (6 bases). Germline V gene lookup returns CDR1 WSHSY and CDR2 SAAADI. CDR3 length equals 16 residues. V lost 0 bases to trimming and J lost 0 bases, with 11 bases between them.

There are a few counts of this clonotype. This chain links TRBV12-3 or TRBV12-4 with TRBJ2-7, with 11 bases aligning to TRBD1. This CDR3 is built from 15 residues. With V trimmed by 4 bases and J by 3 bases, 5 bases remained unmatched. The CDR3 loop is CASSSGTGGYYEQYV. The CDR3 bases are TGTGCCAGCAGTTCCGGGACAGGGGGTTACTACGAGCAGTACGTC.

This clonotype has a count of ten or more. V is TRBV27 and J is TRBJ2-7; TRBD1 matches 7 bases. This CDR3 has 14 residues. CDR1 and CDR2 (germline): MNHEY, SMNVEV (reference sequence). The trim removed 3 bases at V and 2 bases at J, leaving 4 bases unmatched. Written as DNA, the CDR3 is TGTGCCAGCAGTTTCAGGACAGGACCCTACGAGCAGTACTTC. Translated: CASSFRTGPYEQYF.

This clonotype occurred a few times. V and J are TRBV29-1 and TRBJ2-2; D gene ambiguous. This CDR3 is 13 amino acids long. CDR1 and CDR2 (germline): SQVTM, ANQGSEA. V lost 3 bases, J lost 0 bases, and 5 bases lay in between. CDR3 protein: CSVDVANTGELFF. DNA for the CDR3: TGCAGCGTTGATGTAGCGAACACCGGGGAGCTGTTTTTT.

V is TRBV29-1 and J is TRBJ1-1; no firm D call. This CDR3 spans 15 amino acids. V lost 2 bases and J 1 base, leaving 14 bases between the germline ends. In germline, CDR1 is SQVTM, CDR2 ANQGSEA. The CDR3 nucleotides read TGCAGCGTTGAAAGGCCTAGGAGAACGAACACTGAAGCTTTCTTT. This gives the protein CSVERPRRTNTEAFF.

The chain uses TRBV6-6 and TRBJ1-5; tentatively, D is TRBD1 (6 bases). Between the trimmed V and J ends, which lost 4 bases and 2 bases, there was a span of 12 bases. The length of the CDR3 is 15 residues. Per the germline V gene, CDR1 is MNHNY and CDR2 is SVGAGI (reference sequence). The CDR3 protein is CASSSYGGGNQPQHF. The CDR3 nucleotides read TGTGCCAGCAGTTCGTACGGGGGCGGCAATCAGCCCCAGCATTTT.

The J gene is TRBJ2-3, the V gene TRBV6-1; 10 bases are shared with TRBD1. Germline V gives CDR1 MNHNS, CDR2 SASEGT. V lost 3 bases, J lost 3 bases, and 0 bases stayed unmatched. The CDR3 length is 14 residues. CDR3: CASSEGQGTDTQYF. CDR3 in DNA: TGTGCCAGCAGTGAGGGACAGGGGACAGATACGCAGTATTTT.

Ten or more counts support this clonotype. The chain is built from TRBV18 and TRBJ1-4; 8 nucleotides agree with TRBD1. Germline CDR1 is KGHSH and CDR2 is LQKENI. The CDR3 covers 16 residues. The V segment lost 4 bases and the J segment 7 bases; nucleotides outside the gene matches: 11. CDR3 residues: CASSLDVQGAREKLFF. CDR3 DNA: TGTGCCAGCTCACTAGACGTCCAGGGGGCCCGTGAAAAACTGTTTTTT.

This clonotype was detected many times. The rearrangement joins TRBV18 to TRBJ1-2, with D unclear. V was trimmed by 3 bases and J by 4 bases, leaving 12 bases between them. From germline, CDR1 is KGHSH and CDR2 LQKENI. The CDR3 has 14 amino acids. The CDR3 reads CASSPGLESYGYTF. In DNA form, the CDR3 reads TGTGCCAGCTCACCTGGACTGGAGAGCTATGGCTACACCTTC.

The chain has TRBV6-4 and TRBJ2-1; 8 bases are a match to TRBD2. The V gene end was trimmed by 9 bases and the J gene end by 5 bases; junction bases not matched to a gene: 12. The germline V gene encodes CDR1 MRHNA and CDR2 SNTAGT. The CDR3 length is 15 residues. CDR3 DNA sequence: TGTGCCAGTTTGTTAGCGGGATCGATCGACAATGAGCAGTTCTTC. This codes for CASLLAGSIDNEQFF.

This clonotype was counted at least ten times. The genes are TRBV7-8 and TRBJ2-7, with 8 bases that match TRBD2. After removal of 5 bases from V and 0 bases from J, the junction contained 15 bases not matched to a gene. CDR1 is SGHVS, CDR2 FQNEAQ, per germline. There are 18 residues in the CDR3. CDR3 bases: TGTGCCAGCAGCCCCCGACTAGCGCTCGACCCCCTCTCCTACGAGCAGTACTTC. This gives the protein CASSPRLALDPLSYEQYF.

This chain links TRBV12-3 or TRBV12-4 with TRBJ2-2; a weak D match, TRBD1 (5 bases). Trimming left V 5 bases short and J 4 bases short, with 14 bases between. This CDR3 comprises 15 residues. The DNA for the CDR3 is TGTGCCAGCAGTCCCACTCAGGGCCCCACCGGGGAGCTGTTTTTT. It translates to CASSPTQGPTGELFF.

This chain joins TRBV6-6 and TRBJ1-2; D remains unclear. The CDR3 is 13 amino acids. Germline V gene sequence: CDR1 MNHNY, CDR2 SVGAGI (reference sequence). The ends were cut back, 8 bases at V and 4 bases at J, with 14 bases in the middle. The CDR3 bases are TGTGCCAGCGCCAGTGGCCCGAGCTATGGCTACACCTTC. It yields the protein CASASGPSYGYTF.

The chain couples TRBV28 to TRBJ2-3, with TRBD2 identical over 12 bases. Germline V gene data show CDR1 as MDHEN and CDR2 as SYDVKM. The V segment lost 5 bases and the J segment 4 bases; nucleotides outside the gene matches: 7. The CDR3 has 16 amino acids. CDR3 sequence reads: CASSLLAGGPSDTQYF. DNA for the CDR3: TGTGCCAGCAGTCTTCTAGCGGGGGGGCCCTCAGATACGCAGTATTTT.

The gene calls are TRBV27 and TRBJ1-5; TRBD1 matches 7 bases. The trim removed 5 bases at V and 4 bases at J, leaving 11 bases unmatched. Per germline, CDR1 MNHEY and CDR2 SMNVEV (reference sequence). This CDR3 is built from 16 residues. The CDR3 nucleotides are TGTGCCAGCAGTGGAAGGACAGGCAGGCCGAATCAGCCCCAGCATTTT. It codes for CASSGRTGRPNQPQHF.

This clonotype has more than one count but fewer than ten. The chain employs TRBV13 and TRBJ2-3; D possibly corresponds to TRBD2 (6 bases). The CDR3 is made up of 16 amino acids. Germline loops: CDR1 PRHDT, CDR2 FYEKMQ (reference sequence). V was trimmed by 1 base and J by 0 bases, leaving 11 bases between them. The chain's CDR3 is CASSLASGTSTDTQYF. CDR3 bases: TGTGCCAGCAGCTTAGCGTCCGGGACTAGCACAGATACGCAGTATTTT.

This clonotype was observed at least ten times. V usage is TRBV7-8 and J usage is TRBJ1-5; D gene unclear. The CDR3 length is 13 residues. Trimming removed 0 bases at V and 4 bases at J, with 4 bases between. The V gene's germline CDR1 is SGHVS and CDR2 FQNEAQ. The CDR3, as DNA: TGTGCCAGCAGCTTAGCTTCAAATCAGCCCCAGCATTTT. Protein: CASSLASNQPQHF.

This clonotype was picked up many times. This rearrangement joins TRBV19 to TRBJ1-2; D is possibly TRBD1 (5 bases). CDR1 is LNHDA and CDR2 is SQIVND in the germline V gene (reference sequence). The CDR3 length is 13 residues. Between the trimmed V and J ends, which lost 6 bases and 2 bases, there was a span of 10 bases. CDR3 nucleotides: TGTGCCAGTAGGCCCGACAGAAACTATGGCTACACCTTC. Amino acids: CASRPDRNYGYTF.

In regard to this clonotype: Possible read error: a much larger clone is one base away. This chain joins TRBV11-2 and TRBJ2-3; D unclear. The CDR3 is 11 amino acids. Germline values: CDR1 SGHAT, CDR2 FQNNGV. CDR3 sequence (DNA): TGTGCCAGCAGCTCAGCAGATACGCAGAATTTT. It codes for CASSSADTQNF.

This clonotype was seen a handful of times. The V and J genes are TRBV18 and TRBJ1-5; no reliable D call. V lost 4 bases to trimming and J lost 7 bases, with 14 bases between them. This CDR3 is 14 amino acids long. Germline CDR1 KGHSH, CDR2 LQKENI. The CDR3 loop reads CASSLNRNGQPQHF. CDR3 in DNA: TGTGCCAGCTCACTTAACCGAAATGGGCAGCCCCAGCATTTT.

This chain joins TRBV5-5 and TRBJ1-1; weak D call: TRBD1 (5 bases). Germline V lookup: CDR1 SGHKS, CDR2 YYEKEE (reference sequence). The CDR3 totals 14 residues. Trimming stripped 6 bases from V and 4 bases from J, with 16 bases between. CDR3 DNA sequence: TGTGCCAGCACCCCAATGGGGCTACTCACTGAAGCTTTCTTT. Amino acid sequence: CASTPMGLLTEAFF.

This clonotype was counted a few times. The chain has TRBV12-3 or TRBV12-4 and TRBJ2-3; the match to TRBD2 covers 10 bases. The CDR3 covers 20 residues. J was trimmed by 1 base and V by 0 bases; bases with no gene match: 13. Here the CDR3 reads CASSLAGEAGGPVGTDTQYF. As DNA, the CDR3 is TGTGCCAGCAGTTTAGCCGGTGAAGCGGGGGGGCCGGTAGGCACAGATACGCAGTATTTT.

This clonotype has a handful of counts. This chain connects TRBV5-1 to TRBJ2-1, with 11 bases matching TRBD2. J gave up 7 bases and V 4 bases, and 13 bases lay outside the gene matches. The CDR3 consists of 17 residues. Germline V lookup: CDR1 SGHRS, CDR2 YFSETQ. The CDR3 protein is CASSGGSLAGGSNEQFF. For the CDR3, the DNA is TGCGCCAGCAGCGGGGGATCGCTAGCGGGAGGTTCGAATGAGCAGTTCTTC.

Many counts were recorded for this clonotype. The chain carries TRBV20-1 and TRBJ2-1; 9 bases are shared with TRBD2. CDR1 DFQATT and CDR2 SNEGSKA come from the germline V gene (reference sequence). Germline trimming cut 2 bases from V and 6 bases from J; bases unmatched to any gene: 17. The length of the CDR3 is 18 residues. The CDR3 is CSARKGGLGTSRVNEQFF. The DNA of the CDR3 is TGCAGTGCTAGAAAAGGGGGTTTAGGGACTAGCAGGGTCAATGAGCAGTTCTTC.